This T cell receptor (beta chain) was sequenced in a study of OX40 agonist ivuxolimab in advanced cancers. Study-level information: Every 2 weeks, ivuxolimab was infused into the patients intravenously at between 0.01 and 10 mg/kg. Among those treated, three patients had partial responses, one with hepatocellular carcinoma and two with cutaneous melanoma. General study results and limits: The authors did not determine the antigen specificity of the expanded peripheral T cells.

Points on this clone: Its cognate antigen is unknown.

The repertoire was sequenced with immunoSEQ multiplex PCR; TCRdb's copy has only in-frame clones and lacks some. The repertoire holds roughly 40,000 clones, 82% seen once, with around 2% in the top ten. This CDR3 is 13 amino acids long. Per the germline V gene, CDR1 is SNHLY and CDR2 is FYNNEI. V was cut by 3 bases and J by 2 bases, with 7 bases left in between. This sequence was found in an adult with an advanced solid tumor such as melanoma, head and neck, liver or kidney cancer. The sequencing here drew on CD4+ or CD8+ T cells sorted from blood, taken in a trial of the OX40 agonist ivuxolimab. The rearrangement uses TRBV2 and TRBJ1-2, with D perhaps matching TRBD1 (5 bases). CDR3 coding DNA: TGTGCCAGCAGTGACAAGGGGAACTATGGCTACACCTTC. It is translated as CASSDKGNYGYTF.